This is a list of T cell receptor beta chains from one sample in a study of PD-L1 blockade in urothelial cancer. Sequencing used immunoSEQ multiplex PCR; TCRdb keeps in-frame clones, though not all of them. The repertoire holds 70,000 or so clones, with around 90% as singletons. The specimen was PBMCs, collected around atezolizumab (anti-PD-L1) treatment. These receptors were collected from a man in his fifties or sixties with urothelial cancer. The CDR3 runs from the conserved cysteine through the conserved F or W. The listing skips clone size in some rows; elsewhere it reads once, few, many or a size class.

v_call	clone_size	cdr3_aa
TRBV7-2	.	CASNRRAEAFF
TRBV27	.	CASSLSIAASSYEQYF
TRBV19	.	CATYGGYTEAFF
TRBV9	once	CASSVGTRDGLETQYF
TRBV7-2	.	CASSFLAQSTDTQYF
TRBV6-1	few	CASSPRQFSNQPQHF
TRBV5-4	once	CASSTGGGKDEQYF
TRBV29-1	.	CSVRWGGTQYF
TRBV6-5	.	CASSYNRLNTEAFF
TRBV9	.	CASSVTGKTGTSGRSTDTQYF
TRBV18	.	CASSPPLAYIQYF
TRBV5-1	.	CASSPRDRVNEQFF
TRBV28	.	CASKLGGEAFF
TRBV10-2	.	CASSVQRTQETQYF
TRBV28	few	CASSWAGVGKNIQYF
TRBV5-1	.	CASSAPGTSGSRVTGELFF
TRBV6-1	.	CASGGTVNYEQYF
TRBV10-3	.	CAISDRQGAFNYGYTF
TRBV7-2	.	CASSLEGLAGVTDTQYF
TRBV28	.	CASRTAALSTDTQYF
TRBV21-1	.	CASKLPGLGYNEQFF
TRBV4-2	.	CASSQATGVEGKNIQYF
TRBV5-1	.	CASSLGAGNQETQYF
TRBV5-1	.	CASSLGLATDTQYF
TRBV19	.	CASSILGGVQPQHF
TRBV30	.	CAWSVLGRAFYGYTF
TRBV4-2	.	CASSQDRGNYGYTF
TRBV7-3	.	CASSSPGTGGAETQYF
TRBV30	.	CAWSVRGRDTDTQYF
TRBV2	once	CASSGGQGLEQYF
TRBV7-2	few	CASRAAQANYGYTF
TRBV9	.	CASSVGQGTSTNEKLFF
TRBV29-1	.	CSVETGQGADEQYF
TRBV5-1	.	CASSLIGTVNNEQFF
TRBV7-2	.	CASSFSGGGYEQYF
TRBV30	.	CAWSVRDRGGSYEQYF
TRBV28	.	CASVHSTYEQYF
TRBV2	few	CASSEILSGGEQYF
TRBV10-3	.	CAIKTGANYGYTF
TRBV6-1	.	CASSDGGAGNQPQHF
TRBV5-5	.	CASSLGQGQETQYF
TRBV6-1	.	CASSDYAGFSYNSPLHF
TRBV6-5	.	CASSLTGVGELFF
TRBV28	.	CASSSSGPGTGELFF